Described below is a single T cell receptor (beta chain) sequence and its context. The data are from a study of T cell changes during pregnancy in multiple sclerosis. Trimming at V came to 5 bases and at J to 4 bases, leaving 5 bases not matched to a gene. The CDR3 sequence is 15 residues long. From germline, CDR1 is SGHTA and CDR2 FQGNSA. Profiled with immunoSEQ multiplex PCR; TCRdb holds only in-frame clones, not every one. Of over 35,000 clones in the sample, nearly 90% are singletons; the top ten hold approximately 1%. The sequencing here drew on CD4+ T cells from peripheral blood mononuclear cells, taken after pregnancy. The clonotype originates from a female donor with multiple sclerosis, enrolled in a pregnancy study. The chain links TRBV7-2 to TRBJ1-4; 9 nucleotides align to TRBD1. The CDR3 loop reads CASSRRDRVNEKLFF. Written as DNA, the CDR3 is TGTGCCAGCAGCAGGAGGGACAGGGTTAATGAAAAACTGTTTTTT.